Below are 11 T cell receptor beta chains sequenced from a single sample in a study of beta chain features in type 1 diabetes. The investigators reverse transcribed all of the isolated RNA, so they sequenced expressed TCRB transcripts. The assay was immunoSEQ multiplex PCR, and TCRdb's table has in-frame clones only and misses some. There are roughly 350,000 clones in the sample; approximately 11% occur only once, and around 0.015% lies in the top ten. Sample: naive CD4+ T cells from blood. The receptors come from a woman aged 25-40 years in good health.

Regarding this clone: One end of the junction is discordant with germline, which a read error may explain. The chain carries TRBV7-3 and TRBJ1-2; TRBD1 matches 8 bases. The CDR3 loop spans 12 amino acids. CDR1 is SGHTA, CDR2 FQGTGA, per germline. Written as DNA, the CDR3 is TGTGCCAGCAGCCAAAGTACGGGACAGGCGTTCTTC. This gives the protein CASSQSTGQAFF.

The rearrangement joins TRBV28 to TRBJ2-2; D is unclear. Deletions cut 3 bases from V and 0 bases from J, with 8 bases between. The CDR3 has 15 residues. Germline V gives CDR1 MDHEN, CDR2 SYDVKM. The CDR3 DNA follows: TGTGCCAGCAGTTTGGGCACAGCGAACACCGGGGAGCTGTTTTTT. Its translation is CASSLGTANTGELFF.

V and J are TRBV27 and TRBJ2-7; 13 bases align to TRBD2. The ends lost 4 bases at V and 2 bases at J; junction bases unmatched: 8. The CDR3 is 17 amino acids. Germline V lookup: CDR1 MNHEY, CDR2 SMNVEV (reference sequence). CDR3 DNA sequence: TGTGCCAGCAGTTCTCCGGGACTAGCGGGAAGGGCCTACGAGCAGTACTTC. This sequence encodes CASSSPGLAGRAYEQYF.

This chain uses TRBV6-1 with TRBJ2-4, with D tentatively TRBD1 (5 bases). The ends were cut back, 6 bases at V and 4 bases at J, with 16 bases in the middle. Germline CDR1 and CDR2: MNHNS and SASEGT. This CDR3 spans 15 amino acids. The CDR3 sequence: CASSPRAGKKNIQYF. In DNA form, the CDR3 reads TGTGCCAGCAGCCCACGGGCAGGGAAAAAAAACATTCAGTACTTC.

The CDR3 protein is CASSGYRDSNEQYF. The CDR3 region has the DNA TGTGCCAGCAGCGGCTACCGGGACAGCAACGAGCAGTACTTC. The J gene is TRBJ2-7, the V gene TRBV9, with 7 bases identical to TRBD1. The CDR3 contains 14 residues. Trimming cost V 3 bases and J 5 bases; bases outside gene matches: 8. The germline V gene has CDR1 SGDLS and CDR2 YYNGEE.

The V call is TRBV19, the J call TRBJ2-1; 13 bases are shared with TRBD2. The CDR3 totals 17 residues. J gave up 5 bases and V 6 bases, and 10 bases lay outside the gene matches. Germline V gene data show CDR1 as LNHDA and CDR2 as SQIVND (reference sequence). The CDR3 reads CASSSRTSGSLHNEQFF. CDR3 sequence (DNA): TGTGCCAGTAGCTCTAGGACTAGCGGGAGTTTACACAATGAGCAGTTCTTC.

As DNA, the CDR3 is TGTGCCAGCAGTCGGTCGGGTGGTGAAAAACTGTTTTTT. Translated: CASSRSGGEKLFF. This rearrangement joins TRBV7-9 to TRBJ1-4, with D unresolved. CDR1 is SEHNR and CDR2 is FQNEAQ in the germline V gene (reference sequence). This CDR3 has 13 amino acids. V shed 6 bases and J shed 7 bases, with 12 bases lying between them.

This chain joins TRBV28 and TRBJ1-1; 9 nucleotides line up with TRBD1. The CDR3 covers 12 residues. Trimming at V came to 2 bases and at J to 10 bases, leaving 2 bases not matched to a gene. In germline, CDR1 is MDHEN, CDR2 SYDVKM. The DNA of the CDR3 is TGTGCCAGCAGTTTAGGGGGACAGGGAGCTTTCTTT. Its protein is CASSLGGQGAFF.

This clone was seen a handful of times. Different DNA sequences within this sample yield the same CDR3. This chain links TRBV7-3 with TRBJ2-5; 10 bases align to TRBD1. CDR3 length: 14 residues. J was trimmed by 2 bases and V by 5 bases; bases with no gene match: 2. Germline assignment: CDR1 SGHTA and CDR2 FQGTGA. CDR3 in DNA: TGTGCCAGCAGCCCGGGACAGGGGCAAGAGACCCAGTACTTC. Its translation: CASSPGQGQETQYF.

This clone was seen only a few times. The V call is TRBV7-2, the J call TRBJ1-3; a weak D match, TRBD1 (5 bases). Per the germline V gene, CDR1 is SGHTA and CDR2 is FQGNSA. V was pared by 1 base and J by 2 bases, with 12 bases between. CDR3 length equals 16 residues. This CDR3 reads CASSLGLGGTGNTIYF. The CDR3 DNA reads as TGTGCCAGCAGCTTAGGGCTCGGGGGAACTGGAAACACCATATATTTT.

CDR3 region: CASSLGASGRGEQFF. CDR3 sequence (DNA): TGTGCCAGCAGCTTGGGGGCTAGCGGGAGGGGTGAGCAGTTCTTC. The rearrangement joins TRBV5-8 to TRBJ2-1, with 12 bases fitting TRBD2. The CDR3 is 15 residues long. CDR1 and CDR2 from the germline V gene are SGHTS and YDEGEE. Unmatched junction bases numbered 4, after V lost 0 bases and J lost 9 bases.